This T cell receptor beta chain comes out of a study of T cell changes during pregnancy in multiple sclerosis (dated by TCRdb to between 2017 and 2020). Turning to the overall study: In women with multiple sclerosis, the researchers looked at how the T cell repertoire shifted as pregnancy progressed.

The library was prepared using the immunoSEQ multiplex PCR assay. TCRdb retrieved this table from immuneACCESS and kept in-frame rearrangements only. Not all clones are present; in checked studies, unresolved V genes account for under half, and no reason is known for the remainder. The sample contains nearly 110,000 clones, just under 95% of them found a single time. The ten most abundant clones make up 1.5% to 2% of the sample. Concerning this clone itself: This receptor's antigen is unknown. No much larger clone is present one base from it, and per-base qualities are unavailable.

As encoded in the germline V gene, CDR1 is SGHRS while CDR2 is YFSETQ. Trimming at the junction amounts to 0 bases on V and 0 bases on J, and the germline ends lie 22 bases apart. There are 20 amino acids in the CDR3, from cysteine to phenylalanine inclusive. Only the CDR3 part of the read is kept: 60 bases, read in frame from the first base. The source material was peripheral blood, sampled after pregnancy. Here the chain combines TRBV5-1 and TRBJ2-1; TRBD2 is a weak D gene call, 7 bases matching. The TCR sequence derives from a female donor with multiple sclerosis, enrolled in a pregnancy study. The CDR3 loop reads CASSLGRENQGFASYNEQFF. DNA sequence: TGCGCCAGCAGCTTGGGGCGGGAGAACCAGGGGTTTGCCTCCTACAATGAGCAGTTCTTC.